What follows are 6 T cell receptor beta chains derived from one specimen sequenced in a study of T cell changes during pregnancy in multiple sclerosis. The table came from immunoSEQ multiplex PCR; TCRdb's copy has only in-frame clones and leaves some out. The table records about 40,000 clones, about nine tenths of them present only once. Source: CD4+ T cells from peripheral blood mononuclear cells, taken in the third trimester of pregnancy. The source of these receptors is a female donor with multiple sclerosis, enrolled in a pregnancy study.

The chain recombines TRBV5-1 with TRBJ2-1; D might be TRBD2 (5 bases). CDR3 length: 14 amino acids. Germline CDR1 and CDR2: SGHRS and YFSETQ. V shed 0 bases and J shed 10 bases, with 14 bases lying between them. The CDR3 DNA is TGCGCCAGCAGCTTGGGGACTTCTAGTGGCGAGCAGTTCTTC. This codes for CASSLGTSSGEQFF.

The rearrangement uses TRBV6-5 and TRBJ2-7, with D possibly being TRBD1 (6 bases). V lost 0 bases to trimming and J lost 2 bases, with 8 bases between them. This CDR3 is built from 14 residues. Germline V gene sequence: CDR1 MNHEY, CDR2 SVGAGI. The CDR3 nucleotides read TGTGCCAGCAGTTACTCCGGACAGACCTACGAGCAGTACTTC. It yields the protein CASSYSGQTYEQYF.

The chain has TRBV30 and TRBJ1-4; D gene ambiguous. Deletions cut 2 bases from V and 4 bases from J, with 14 bases between. Germline V gene sequence: CDR1 GTSNPN, CDR2 SVGIG (reference sequence). The CDR3 sequence is 15 residues long. The CDR3 nucleotides are TGTGCCTGGAGTCAACATCAGGCGATTAATGAAAAACTGTTTTTT. Its protein is CAWSQHQAINEKLFF.

V gene TRBV7-3 combines with J gene TRBJ2-1; 12 bases are shared with TRBD2. J gave up 5 bases and V 4 bases, and 6 bases lay outside the gene matches. Germline CDR1 reads SGHTA; CDR2 reads FQGTGA. The length of the CDR3 is 16 residues. Here the CDR3 reads CASSSPSGRAHNEQFF. The CDR3, as DNA: TGTGCCAGCAGCTCGCCTAGCGGGAGGGCCCACAATGAGCAGTTCTTC.

J is TRBJ2-7 and V is TRBV6-5, with a weak D call TRBD2 (5 bases). The CDR3 extends over 12 amino acids. Germline loops: CDR1 MNHEY, CDR2 SVGAGI. The V end lost 6 bases, the J end lost 2 bases, and 8 bases lay between the germline ends. As DNA, the CDR3 is TGTGCCAGCAGATCGACTACCTACGAGCAGTACTTC. It translates to CASRSTTYEQYF.

The chain joins TRBV5-1 to TRBJ2-5, with 7 positions matching TRBD2. The germline gives CDR1 SGHRS, CDR2 YFSETQ. The V segment lost 0 bases and the J segment 2 bases; nucleotides outside the gene matches: 10. The CDR3 totals 17 residues. CDR3 region: CASSLDYAGAIQETQYF. CDR3 in DNA: TGCGCCAGCAGCTTGGATTATGCGGGAGCGATTCAAGAGACCCAGTACTTC.